This is a list of T cell receptor beta chains from one sample in a study of CD8+CD57+ T cells in acquired aplastic anemia. One entry per CDR3 protein results from TCRdb running MiXCR on the reads. The sample includes some 200,000 distinct CDR3 sequences, nearly 50% of them seen just once. The source material was sorted CD4+, CD8+, or CD8+CD57+ T cells (not recorded which) from PBMCs. The receptors derive from a human donor with aplastic anemia. Each CDR3 is given with its conserved first and last residue. D genes are given only for firm matches. A row's size may be missing; if present it is once, few, many or a size class.

TRBJ2-1 many TRBV4-2 TRBD2 CASRPVAGASYNEQFF TGTGCCAGCAGACCGGTAGCGGGAGCGTCGTACAATGAGCAGTTCTTC
TRBJ2-7 few TRBV20-1 - CSATNGGDPSDEQYF TGCAGTGCTACAAACGGCGGGGACCCCTCGGACGAGCAGTACTTC
TRBJ1-4 - TRBV25-1 TRBD1 CASSDPGGLAEKLFF TGTGCCAGCAGTGACCCAGGGGGCTTGGCTGAAAAACTGTTTTTT
TRBJ1-1 few TRBV7-3 - CASSFPGRTEAFF TGTGCCAGCAGTTTCCCAGGTAGGACTGAAGCTTTCTTT
TRBJ1-5 few TRBV20-1 - CSADRDNQPQHF TGCAGTGCTGATAGGGACAATCAGCCCCAGCATTTT
TRBJ2-7 few TRBV20-1 TRBD1 CSAARDSGYEQYF TGCAGTGCTGCAAGGGACAGCGGATACGAGCAGTACTTC
TRBJ1-5 - TRBV7-8 TRBD1 CASSLDRAYSNQPQHF TGTGCCAGCAGCCTAGACAGGGCTTATAGCAATCAGCCCCAGCATTTT
TRBJ1-5 few TRBV20-1 - CSASSRANYSNQPQHF TGCAGTGCTAGTAGCAGGGCCAACTATAGCAATCAGCCCCAGCATTTT
TRBJ2-1 - TRBV10-3 - CAIGAGGSGEQFF TGTGCCATCGGTGCTGGGGGATCGGGTGAGCAGTTCTTC
TRBJ2-7 many TRBV4-1 - CASSLQYRAIYEQYF TGCGCCAGCAGCCTTCAATACAGGGCGATCTACGAGCAGTACTTC
TRBJ2-1 - TRBV9 TRBD2 CASSARPGGNEQFF TGTGCCAGCAGCGCCCGGCCGGGGGGCAATGAGCAGTTCTTC
TRBJ1-6 few TRBV5-1 - CASSLDRNSPLHF TGCGCCAGCAGCTTGGACAGGAATTCACCCCTCCACTTT
TRBJ2-3 many TRBV20-1 TRBD1 CSARDRGQDHWGTDTQYF TGCAGTGCTAGAGATCGAGGACAGGACCACTGGGGCACAGATACGCAGTATTTT
TRBJ2-5 - TRBV7-2 TRBD2 CASSLIAGGSLTQYF TGTGCCAGCAGCCTGATAGCGGGGGGGTCCTTGACCCAGTACTTC
TRBJ2-7 many TRBV7-2 - CASSLAGAGIYEQYF TGTGCCAGCAGCTTAGCAGGGGCAGGGATCTACGAGCAGTACTTC
TRBJ1-1 - TRBV11-2 - CASSFRVLNTEAFF TGTGCCAGCAGCTTCCGGGTTTTGAACACTGAAGCTTTCTTT
TRBJ2-5 few TRBV5-6 TRBD2 CASSFGLAGPGETQYF TGTGCCAGTAGTTTTGGCCTAGCGGGACCTGGGGAGACCCAGTACTTC
TRBJ1-5 - TRBV2 - CASSGGRTSNQPQHF TGTGCCAGCAGTGGGGGCCGGACTAGCAATCAGCCCCAGCATTTT
TRBJ2-7 - TRBV6-5 - CASSFYSYEQYF TGTGCCAGCAGTTTTTACTCCTACGAGCAGTACTTC
TRBJ2-1 many TRBV24-1 - CATSDLRDNEQFF TGTGCCACCAGTGACCTGAGGGACAATGAGCAGTTCTTC
TRBJ2-3 few TRBV2 - CASKIGTTDTQYF TGTGCCAGCAAAATCGGGACCACAGATACGCAGTATTTT
TRBJ1-2 - TRBV10-3 - CAISEARGYGYTF TGTGCCATCAGTGAGGCTAGGGGCTATGGCTACACCTTC
TRBJ1-2 - TRBV9 - CASSVGRSRSSGYTF TGTGCCAGCAGCGTGGGTCGCAGTCGGAGCTCTGGCTACACCTTC